A selection of T cell receptor beta chains follows, all from one sample in a study of cytomegalovirus exposure and HLA in healthy donors. Produced via immunoSEQ multiplex PCR; TCRdb's table is partial and in-frame only. The table shows approximately 170,000 clones, with 55% to 70% occurring only once. Sequencing was carried out using PBMCs. The receptors here all came from a woman aged 40 to 49 in good health and CMV-seropositive. Each CDR3 is given with its conserved first and last residue. D genes are given only for firm matches.

TRBD1	TRBV7-3	CASSLGTGPYGYTF
TRBD2	TRBV14	CASSQDSLAGVSEQFF
NA	TRBV14	CASSPLWGGLGTGELFF
TRBD2	TRBV9	CASSTSGGWPDTQYF
NA	TRBV4-1	CASSHPPQGINYGYTF
NA	TRBV14	CASSQNRLAFF
NA	TRBV7-2	CASSLAIVPGTDTQYF
TRBD1	TRBV6-6	CASSYPLDRDSEAFF
NA	TRBV18	CASSPYGSGDQPQHF
TRBD1	TRBV7-3	CASSSTGADTEAFF
TRBD2	TRBV7-2	CASSLLGLAGDFTDTQYF
TRBD1	TRBV28	CASSLVTGISGANVLTF
TRBD1	TRBV6-6	CAGALQGGGQPQNF
NA	TRBV2	CASRESTGTQETQYF
TRBD1	TRBV9	CASSTRTGGSYEQYF
TRBD1	TRBV19	CASSPGTGGRAYEQYF
NA	TRBV2	CASSGTTPRGEQYF
TRBD2	TRBV2	CASSALAGGATDTQYF
TRBD2	TRBV7-2	CASSPRGGLAVAKNIQYF
NA	TRBV6-5	CASSYSVGTEAFF
TRBD2	TRBV7-6	CASSPRSSGVTGELFF
TRBD1	TRBV19	CASSPQGARGNTIYF
TRBD2	TRBV29-1	CSVGGTSGLYNEQFF
TRBD2	TRBV13	CANGTRRNTDTQYF
NA	TRBV6-6	CASRLDSSGNTIYF
NA	TRBV5-4	CASSRGHNNEQFF